A selection of T cell receptor beta chains follows, all from one sample in a study of OX40 agonist ivuxolimab in advanced cancers. Only in-frame clones appear in the TCRdb table, and some are missing; sequencing was by immunoSEQ multiplex PCR. The table has approximately 32,000 clones, 88% seen once. The material sequenced was CD4+ or CD8+ T cells sorted from blood, taken in a trial of the OX40 agonist ivuxolimab. Receptor source: an adult with an advanced solid tumor such as melanoma, head and neck, liver or kidney cancer. The CDR3 runs from the conserved cysteine through the conserved F or W. A D gene is named only where the DNA matches it firmly. Size tells how often a clone was seen (once, few, many) or the class of an expanded clone, and some rows leave it out.

clone_size d_call j_call v_call cdr3_aa cdr3_nt
. TRBD1 TRBJ1-3 TRBV9 CASSVVRGGTGEISGNTIYF TGTGCCAGCAGCGTAGTCCGTGGGGGGACAGGGGAGATCTCTGGAAACACCATATATTTT
. TRBD1 TRBJ1-4 TRBV25-1 CASTGGREKLFF TGTGCCAGTACAGGGGGCAGGGAAAAACTGTTTTTT
. . TRBJ1-1 TRBV19 CASSIEQRLNTEAFF TGTGCCAGTAGTATTGAACAGAGATTGAACACTGAAGCTTTCTTT
. TRBD1 TRBJ1-1 TRBV9 CASGGQVGDEAFF TGTGCCAGCGGGGGACAGGTCGGAGATGAAGCTTTCTTT
. TRBD2 TRBJ2-5 TRBV28 CASMERGDISKSTDF TGTGCCAGCATGGAGCGGGGGGACATATCCAAGAGCACGGACTTC
. . TRBJ2-5 TRBV29-1 CSVEYIQETQYF TGCAGCGTTGAATACATCCAAGAGACCCAGTACTTC
once . TRBJ2-2 TRBV4-1 CASSQVHYWAGELFF TGCGCCAGCAGCCAAGTCCACTACTGGGCCGGGGAGCTGTTTTTT
. . TRBJ1-6 TRBV23-1 CASSPPRTENSPLHF TGCGCCAGCAGTCCCCCCCGGACAGAGAATTCACCCCTCCACTTT
. . TRBJ2-7 TRBV9 CASSVGGGTYEQYF TGTGCCAGCAGCGTAGGCGGCGGTACCTACGAGCAGTACTTC
. . TRBJ2-7 TRBV11-2 CASSLALGRGGDEQYF TGTGCCAGCAGCTTAGCCCTCGGCCGGGGCGGCGACGAGCAGTACTTC
. TRBD1 TRBJ1-6 TRBV28 CATRGQGVNSPLHF TGTGCCACAAGGGGACAGGGGGTGAATTCACCCCTCCACTTT
. TRBD2 TRBJ2-1 TRBV2 CASSAGQGLASEEQFF TGTGCCAGCAGTGCAGGTCAGGGACTAGCGTCGGAAGAGCAGTTCTTC
. . TRBJ2-7 TRBV20-1 CTTGQTYEQYF TGCACGACAGGCCAAACCTACGAGCAGTACTTC
. TRBD1 TRBJ1-1 TRBV6-4 CASSDAPGQGMFGAFF TGTGCCAGCAGTGACGCACCGGGACAGGGGATGTTTGGAGCTTTCTTT
. TRBD2 TRBJ2-7 TRBV27 CASSAGLVYEQYF TGTGCCAGCTCTGCTGGACTAGTCTACGAGCAGTACTTC
. . TRBJ1-5 TRBV19 CASSIGDSNQPQHF TGTGCCAGTAGTATCGGGGATAGCAATCAGCCCCAGCATTTT